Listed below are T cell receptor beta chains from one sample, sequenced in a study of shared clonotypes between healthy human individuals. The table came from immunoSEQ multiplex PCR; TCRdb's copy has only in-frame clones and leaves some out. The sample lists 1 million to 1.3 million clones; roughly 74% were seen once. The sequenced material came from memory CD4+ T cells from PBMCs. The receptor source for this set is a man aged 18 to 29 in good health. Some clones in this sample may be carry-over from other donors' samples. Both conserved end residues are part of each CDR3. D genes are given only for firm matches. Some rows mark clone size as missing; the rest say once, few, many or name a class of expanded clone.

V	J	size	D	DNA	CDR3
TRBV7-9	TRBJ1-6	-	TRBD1	TGTGCCAGCAGCGCGACAGGGCAGAATTCACCCCTCCACTTT	CASSATGQNSPLHF
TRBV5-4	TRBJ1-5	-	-	TGTGCCAGCAGCCAGGAGGGCTTCAGCCCCCAGCATTTT	CASSQEGFSPQHF
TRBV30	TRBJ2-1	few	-	TGTGCCTGGAGTAGTATAGACGGATCCGCGGTCCATGAGCAGTTCTTC	CAWSSIDGSAVHEQFF
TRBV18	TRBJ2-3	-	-	TGTGCCAGCTCACCACTTAGCGGACCTAGCACAGATACGCAGTATTTT	CASSPLSGPSTDTQYF
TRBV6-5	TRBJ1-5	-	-	TGTGCCAGCAGTTACAAGAGGGATCAGCCCCAGCATTTT	CASSYKRDQPQHF
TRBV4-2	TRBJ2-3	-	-	TGTGCCAGCAGCCAAGCGATGAACACAGATACGCAGTATTTT	CASSQAMNTDTQYF
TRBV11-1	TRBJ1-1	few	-	TGTGCCAGCAGCTTTGGCAGGGGTGGCACTGAAGCTTTCTTT	CASSFGRGGTEAFF
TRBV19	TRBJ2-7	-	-	TGTGCCAGTAGTATAGAGGGGTCCACCTACGAGCAGTACTTC	CASSIEGSTYEQYF
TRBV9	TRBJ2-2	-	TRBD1	TGTGCCAGCAGCTTTACCGGACAGGGTGGGACCGGGGAGCTGTTTTTT	CASSFTGQGGTGELFF
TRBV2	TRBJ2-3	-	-	TGTGCCAGCAGTGAAGAGGGGGGCAGCACAGATACGCAGTATTTT	CASSEEGGSTDTQYF
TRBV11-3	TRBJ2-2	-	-	TGTGCCAGCAGCTTAGATCGTTGGGGCAGGGGATCTTTCGGGGAGCTGTTTTTT	CASSLDRWGRGSFGELFF
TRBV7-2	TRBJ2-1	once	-	TGTGCCAGCAGCCCTAGACCGGTCTATGAGCAGTTCTTC	CASSPRPVYEQFF
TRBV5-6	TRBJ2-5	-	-	TGTGCCAGCAGCTTGGTGGCGGGACTCAAGTACTTC	CASSLVAGLKYF
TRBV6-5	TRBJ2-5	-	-	TGTGCCAGCAGTTACTCACGCGAGACCCAGTACTTC	CASSYSRETQYF
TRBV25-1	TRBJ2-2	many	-	TGTGCCAGCAAGTCCGGGACGGCAAACACCGGGGAGCTGTTTTTT	CASKSGTANTGELFF
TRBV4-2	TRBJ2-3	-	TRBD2	TGTGCCAGCAGCTTCGAGGGACTAGCGGGAGTAATAAGGAGCACAGATACGCAGTATTTT	CASSFEGLAGVIRSTDTQYF
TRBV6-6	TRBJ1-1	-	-	TGTGCCAGCTATGACAGACCGAACACTGAAGCTTTCTTT	CASYDRPNTEAFF
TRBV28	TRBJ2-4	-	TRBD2	TGTGCCAGCAGTCGAACCGGGACTATAGCCAAAAACATTCAGTACTTC	CASSRTGTIAKNIQYF
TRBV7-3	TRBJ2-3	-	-	TGTGCCAGCAGCGAAGGGGCAGATACGCAGTATTTT	CASSEGADTQYF
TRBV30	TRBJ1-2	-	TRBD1	TGTGCCTGGAGTCTCCAGGGGGCTATCTATGGCTACACCTTC	CAWSLQGAIYGYTF